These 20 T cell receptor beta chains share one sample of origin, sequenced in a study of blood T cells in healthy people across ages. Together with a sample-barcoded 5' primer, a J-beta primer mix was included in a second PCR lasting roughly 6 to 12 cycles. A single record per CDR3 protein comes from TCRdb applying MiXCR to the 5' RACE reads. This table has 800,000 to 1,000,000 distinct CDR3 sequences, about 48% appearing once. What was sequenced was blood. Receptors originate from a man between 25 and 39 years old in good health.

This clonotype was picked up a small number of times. CDR3 protein: CASSQLKRGAVEQFF. Written as DNA, the CDR3 is TGTGCCAGCAGCCAGCTAAAGAGGGGGGCCGTTGAGCAGTTCTTC. This chain links TRBV3-1 with TRBJ2-1, with D perhaps being TRBD1 or TRBD2 (6 bases each). This CDR3 is built from 15 residues. Germline V lookup: CDR1 LGHDT, CDR2 YNNKEL (reference sequence). Between the trimmed V and J ends, which lost 3 bases and 9 bases, there was a span of 18 bases.

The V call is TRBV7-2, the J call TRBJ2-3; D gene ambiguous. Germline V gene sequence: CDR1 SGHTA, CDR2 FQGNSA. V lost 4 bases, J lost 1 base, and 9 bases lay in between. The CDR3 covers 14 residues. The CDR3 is CASSSLKGTDTQYF. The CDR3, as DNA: TGTGCCAGCAGCTCCCTAAAGGGCACAGATACGCAGTATTTT.

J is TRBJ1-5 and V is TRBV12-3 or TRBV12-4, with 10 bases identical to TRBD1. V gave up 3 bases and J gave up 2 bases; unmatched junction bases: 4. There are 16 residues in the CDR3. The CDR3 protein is CASSFRTGGGNQPQHF. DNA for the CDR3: TGTGCCAGCAGTTTCAGGACAGGGGGGGGCAATCAGCCCCAGCATTTT.

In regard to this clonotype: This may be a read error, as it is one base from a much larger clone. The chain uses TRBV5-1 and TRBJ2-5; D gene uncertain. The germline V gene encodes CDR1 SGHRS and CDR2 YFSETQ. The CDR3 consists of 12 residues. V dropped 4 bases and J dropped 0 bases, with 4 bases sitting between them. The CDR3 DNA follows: TGCGCCAGCAGCGAGTACCAAGAGACCCAGTACTTC. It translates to CASSEYQETQYF.

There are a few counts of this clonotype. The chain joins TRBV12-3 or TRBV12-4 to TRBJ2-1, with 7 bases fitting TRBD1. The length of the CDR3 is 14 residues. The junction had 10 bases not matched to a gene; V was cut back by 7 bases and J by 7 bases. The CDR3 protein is CASTLRDRVNEQFF. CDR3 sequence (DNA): TGTGCCAGCACCCTCCGGGACAGAGTTAATGAGCAGTTCTTC.

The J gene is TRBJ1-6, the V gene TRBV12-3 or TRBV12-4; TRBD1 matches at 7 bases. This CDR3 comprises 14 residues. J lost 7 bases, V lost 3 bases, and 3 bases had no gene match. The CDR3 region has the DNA TGTGCCAGCAGTTTCGGACAGGCGAATTCACCCCTCCACTTT. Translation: CASSFGQANSPLHF.

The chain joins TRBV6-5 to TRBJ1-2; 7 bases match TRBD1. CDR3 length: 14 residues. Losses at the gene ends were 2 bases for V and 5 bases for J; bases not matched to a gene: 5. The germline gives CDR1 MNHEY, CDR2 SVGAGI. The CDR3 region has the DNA TGTGCCAGCAGTTACACAGGGACAGTTTATGGCTACACCTTC. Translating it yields CASSYTGTVYGYTF.

The CDR3: CASSPDSVGAFF. The CDR3, as DNA: TGTGCCAGCTCACCGGACTCAGTTGGAGCTTTCTTT. The rearrangement uses TRBV18 and TRBJ1-1, with D uncertain. CDR3 length: 12 amino acids. Trimming stripped 3 bases from V and 10 bases from J, with 12 bases between. Per germline, CDR1 KGHSH and CDR2 LQKENI.

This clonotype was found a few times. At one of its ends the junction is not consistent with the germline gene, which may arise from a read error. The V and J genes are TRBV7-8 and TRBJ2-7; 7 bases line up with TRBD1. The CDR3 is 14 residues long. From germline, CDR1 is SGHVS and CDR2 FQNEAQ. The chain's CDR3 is CASSLGTDSYEQYF. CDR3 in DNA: TGCGCCAGCAGCTTGGGGACAGATTCCTACGAGCAGTACTTC.

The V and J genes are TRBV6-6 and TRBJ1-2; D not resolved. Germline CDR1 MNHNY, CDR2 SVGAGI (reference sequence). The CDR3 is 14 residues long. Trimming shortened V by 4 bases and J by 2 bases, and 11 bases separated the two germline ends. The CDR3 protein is CASSSASQNYGYTF. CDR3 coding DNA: TGTGCCAGCAGTTCGGCCTCCCAGAACTATGGCTACACCTTC.

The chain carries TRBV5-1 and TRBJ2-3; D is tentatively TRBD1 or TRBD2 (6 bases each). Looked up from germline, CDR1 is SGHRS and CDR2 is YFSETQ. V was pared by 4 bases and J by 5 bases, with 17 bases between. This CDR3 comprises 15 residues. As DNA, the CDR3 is TGCGCCAGCAGCCCCGGACAGTCCGGGGGAGATACGCAGTATTTT. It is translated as CASSPGQSGGDTQYF.

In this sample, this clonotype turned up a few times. In DNA form, the CDR3 reads TGTGCCAGCAGGACGGGACTAGCGGGGGACAATGAGCAGTTCTTC. This gives the protein CASRTGLAGDNEQFF. The rearrangement joins TRBV12-3 or TRBV12-4 to TRBJ2-1; 14 bases are shared with TRBD2. The CDR3 extends over 15 amino acids. V lost 6 bases, J lost 5 bases, and 3 bases stayed unmatched.

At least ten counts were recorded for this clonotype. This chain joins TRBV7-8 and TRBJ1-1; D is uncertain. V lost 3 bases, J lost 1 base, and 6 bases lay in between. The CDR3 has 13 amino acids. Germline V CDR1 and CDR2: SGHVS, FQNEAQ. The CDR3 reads CASSLGRNTEAFF. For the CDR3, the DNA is TGTGCCAGCAGCTTGGGCAGGAACACTGAAGCTTTCTTT. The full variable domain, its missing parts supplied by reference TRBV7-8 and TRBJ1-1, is GAGVSQSPRYKVAKRGQDVALRCDPISGHVSLFWYQQALGQGPEFLTYFQNEAQLDKSGLPSDRFFAERPEGSVSTLKIQRTQQEDSAVYLCASSLGRNTEAFFGQGTRLTVV.

For the CDR3, the DNA is TGCAGTGCGGCCGGGACTAGCCAAGAGACCCAGTACTTC. It specifies CSAAGTSQETQYF. The rearrangement uses TRBV20-1 and TRBJ2-5; TRBD2 matches 8 bases. Losses at the gene ends were 6 bases for V and 1 base for J; bases not matched to a gene: 4. Germline CDR1 and CDR2: DFQATT and SNEGSKA (reference sequence). The CDR3 consists of 13 residues.

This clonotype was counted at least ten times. The CDR3 bases are TGCAGCGCGGGAGATAACACTGAAGCTTTCTTT. This codes for CSAGDNTEAFF. The V and J genes are TRBV29-1 and TRBJ1-1, with unresolved D. This CDR3 is built from 11 residues. The V end was cut by 7 bases, the J end by 2 bases, with 8 bases between. The germline gives CDR1 SQVTM, CDR2 ANQGSEA.

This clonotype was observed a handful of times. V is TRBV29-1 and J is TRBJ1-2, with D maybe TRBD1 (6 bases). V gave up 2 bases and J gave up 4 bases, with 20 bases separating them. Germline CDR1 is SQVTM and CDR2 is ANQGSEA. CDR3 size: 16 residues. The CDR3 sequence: CSVEPMGTGSAYGYTF. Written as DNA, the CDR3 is TGCAGCGTTGAACCGATGGGAACAGGGTCTGCCTATGGCTACACCTTC.

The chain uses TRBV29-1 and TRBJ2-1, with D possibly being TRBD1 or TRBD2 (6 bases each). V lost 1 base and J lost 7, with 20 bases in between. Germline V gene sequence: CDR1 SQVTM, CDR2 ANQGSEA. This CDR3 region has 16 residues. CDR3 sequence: CSVEGGAGLIRNEQFF. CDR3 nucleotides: TGCAGCGTTGAAGGGGGGGCGGGGCTCATTCGTAATGAGCAGTTCTTC.

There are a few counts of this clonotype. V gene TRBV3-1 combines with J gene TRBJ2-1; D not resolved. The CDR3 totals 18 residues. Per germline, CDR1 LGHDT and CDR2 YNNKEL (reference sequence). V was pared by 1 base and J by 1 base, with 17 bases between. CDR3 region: CASSQGYPSVVSYNEQFF. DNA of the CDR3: TGTGCCAGCAGCCAAGGATATCCGTCCGTCGTTTCCTACAATGAGCAGTTCTTC.

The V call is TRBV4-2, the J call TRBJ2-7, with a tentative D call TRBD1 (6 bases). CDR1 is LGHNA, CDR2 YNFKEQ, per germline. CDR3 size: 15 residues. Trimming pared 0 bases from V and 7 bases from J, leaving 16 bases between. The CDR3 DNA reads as TGTGCCAGCAGCCAAGATCAACTAGGGGACAATGAGCAGTACTTC. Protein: CASSQDQLGDNEQYF.

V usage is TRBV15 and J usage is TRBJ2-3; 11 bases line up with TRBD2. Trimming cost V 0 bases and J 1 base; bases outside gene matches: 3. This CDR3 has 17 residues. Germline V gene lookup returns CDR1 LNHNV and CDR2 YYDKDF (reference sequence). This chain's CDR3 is CATSRDLTSGGTDTQYF. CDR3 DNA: TGTGCCACCAGCAGAGACCTGACTAGCGGGGGCACAGATACGCAGTATTTT.